The rows below give T cell receptor beta chains drawn from one sample of a study of T cell responses to AZD1222 COVID-19 vaccine. TCRdb keeps only in-frame clones here, not all; method: immunoSEQ multiplex PCR. The sample carries roughly 120,000 clones, approximately 90% recorded once. Source: peripheral blood, taken 28 days after the second AZD1222 dose. These receptors came from an adult who received the AZD1222 COVID-19 vaccine. The CDR3 runs from the conserved cysteine through the conserved F or W. The order of the fields is D gene, V gene, J gene, clone size, CDR3 protein, CDR3 DNA. A D gene is named only where the DNA matches it firmly. For some rows the clone size is stated as once, few or many, or as a class when expanded; others skip it.

TRBD1	TRBV9	TRBJ1-2	-	CASSVTGTGTGDGEGYTF	TGTGCCAGCAGCGTAACCGGGACAGGCACCGGTGACGGGGAAGGCTACACCTTC
TRBD2	TRBV7-9	TRBJ2-1	once	CASSLEASGGPYNEQFF	TGTGCCAGCAGCTTAGAAGCTAGCGGGGGGCCGTACAATGAGCAGTTCTTC
TRBD2	TRBV4-1	TRBJ2-1	-	CASSQSLSGLAGGPYNEQFF	TGCGCCAGCAGCCAAAGCCTATCAGGACTAGCGGGGGGGCCTTACAATGAGCAGTTCTTC
TRBD1	TRBV5-4	TRBJ2-1	-	CASSLADRVNEQFF	TGTGCCAGCAGCTTGGCGGACAGGGTGAATGAGCAGTTCTTC
TRBD1	TRBV4-1	TRBJ1-5	-	CASSQGGQLFWGQPQHF	TGCGCCAGCAGCCAGGGGGGACAGCTATTCTGGGGTCAGCCCCAGCATTTT
-	TRBV29-1	TRBJ1-2	-	CSVVGRMYGYTF	TGCAGCGTTGTGGGGAGGATGTATGGCTACACCTTC
-	TRBV7-3	TRBJ1-1	-	CASRSGGGQNTEAFF	TGTGCCAGCCGATCCGGGGGAGGTCAGAACACTGAAGCTTTCTTT
TRBD1	TRBV7-8	TRBJ1-2	-	CASSRSDRGAAGYTF	TGTGCCAGCAGCCGGTCCGACAGGGGGGCCGCCGGCTACACCTTC
-	TRBV19	TRBJ2-7	-	CASSPLEGLSYEQYF	TGTGCCAGCTCCCCCCTCGAGGGTCTCTCCTACGAGCAGTACTTC
-	TRBV28	TRBJ1-4	-	CASSLISDEKLFF	TGTGCCAGCAGTTTAATCTCGGATGAAAAACTGTTTTTT
-	TRBV27	TRBJ1-1	-	CASSLTSLGGAFF	TGTGCCAGCAGTTTAACTTCCTTAGGTGGAGCTTTCTTT
-	TRBV5-8	TRBJ1-2	-	CASSLVLSAFGGYTF	TGTGCCAGCAGCTTGGTTCTGTCGGCGTTCGGTGGCTACACCTTC
TRBD2	TRBV12-3/TRBV12-4	TRBJ2-1	-	CASSLAGDNEQFF	TGTGCCAGCAGTTTGGCGGGAGATAATGAGCAGTTCTTC
TRBD2	TRBV11-3	TRBJ2-5	-	CASSFLLAGQETQYF	TGTGCCAGCAGCTTTCTCCTAGCGGGGCAAGAGACCCAGTACTTC
-	TRBV5-6	TRBJ2-7	-	CASSLRDKYEQYF	TGTGCCAGCAGCTTGAGGGACAAGTACGAGCAGTACTTC
-	TRBV24-1	TRBJ2-2	-	CATSAFERAGTGELFF	TGTGCCACCAGTGCTTTCGAGAGGGCCGGCACCGGGGAGCTGTTTTTT
-	TRBV27	TRBJ2-7	-	CASSRDGFYEQYF	TGTGCCAGCAGCCGGGACGGATTCTACGAGCAGTACTTC
-	TRBV28	TRBJ1-1	-	CASSLSGGYTEAFF	TGTGCCAGCAGTTTATCCGGGGGCTACACTGAAGCTTTCTTT
-	TRBV3-1/TRBV3-2	TRBJ1-5	-	CASSQGPKQPQHF	TGTGCCAGCAGCCAAGGCCCCAAGCAGCCCCAGCATTTT
TRBD2	TRBV9	TRBJ2-1	once	CASSPGTSGGEQFF	TGTGCCAGCAGCCCAGGGACTAGCGGGGGAGAGCAGTTCTTC
TRBD1	TRBV7-4	TRBJ1-4	-	CASSPDRGPDEKLFF	TGTGCCAGCAGCCCGGACAGGGGGCCCGATGAAAAACTGTTTTTT
TRBD2	TRBV7-8	TRBJ2-1	-	CASSLDLSGGAVNNEQFF	TGTGCCAGCAGCTTAGATCTCAGCGGGGGGGCAGTAAACAATGAGCAGTTCTTC
-	TRBV4-1	TRBJ2-2	-	CASSQGQMNTGELFF	TGCGCCAGCAGCCAAGGCCAGATGAACACCGGGGAGCTGTTTTTT
-	TRBV24-1	TRBJ2-7	-	CATSEGDTYEQYF	TGTGCCACCAGTGAAGGGGACACCTACGAGCAGTACTTC
TRBD1	TRBV3-1/TRBV3-2	TRBJ2-7	-	CASSHLHLAGTGDDEQYF	TGTGCCAGCAGCCATCTCCATCTGGCCGGGACAGGGGATGACGAGCAGTACTTC
-	TRBV12-5	TRBJ1-1	few	CASGLVMGTEAFF	-
-	TRBV29-1	TRBJ1-1	-	CSVTELNTEAFF	TGCAGCGTTACAGAGCTGAACACTGAAGCTTTCTTT
-	TRBV28	TRBJ2-7	-	CASSLLTGHYEQYF	TGTGCCAGCAGTCTTCTTACTGGGCACTACGAGCAGTACTTC
-	TRBV3-1/TRBV3-2	TRBJ1-6	-	CASSQPQTRRVLHF	TGTGCCAGCAGCCAACCCCAGACTAGACGGGTACTCCACTTT
TRBD1	TRBV7-8	TRBJ1-3	-	CASSITGGSGNTIYF	TGTGCCAGCAGCATCACAGGGGGCTCTGGAAACACCATATATTTT
-	TRBV4-2	TRBJ1-2	-	CASSQVSGRETRGVYGYTF	TGTGCCAGCAGCCAGGTGAGCGGGCGCGAAACCCGTGGGGTCTATGGCTACACCTTC
-	TRBV5-6	TRBJ1-2	-	CASSLTTEYYGYTF	TGTGCCAGCAGCTTGACCACAGAGTACTATGGCTACACCTTC
TRBD1	TRBV2	TRBJ1-2	-	CASRRTGYPYGYTF	TGTGCCAGCAGGCGGACAGGGTATCCCTATGGCTACACCTTC
-	TRBV11-3	TRBJ1-2	-	CASRETGAGGYTF	TGTGCCAGCAGGGAGACGGGGGCAGGCGGCTACACCTTC
-	TRBV15	TRBJ2-1	-	CATSRELALWNEQFF	TGTGCCACCAGCAGAGAACTAGCCCTCTGGAATGAGCAGTTCTTC
-	TRBV18	TRBJ2-1	-	CASSITKDEQFF	TGTGCCAGCTCAATAACCAAGGATGAGCAGTTCTTC
TRBD2	TRBV3-1/TRBV3-2	TRBJ2-5	-	CASRPIAGGLQETQYF	TGTGCCAGCAGACCCATAGCGGGGGGGCTCCAAGAGACCCAGTACTTC
-	TRBV3-1/TRBV3-2	TRBJ1-4	-	CASSQETTYNEKLFF	TGTGCCAGCAGCCAAGAAACTACTTATAATGAAAAACTGTTTTTT
TRBD2	TRBV4-2	TRBJ2-7	-	CASSHLAGGYSYEQYF	TGTGCCAGCAGCCACCTAGCGGGGGGTTACTCCTACGAGCAGTACTTC
TRBD1	TRBV5-4	TRBJ2-1	-	CASSLPSGTGVSNEQFF	TGTGCCAGCAGCTTACCCTCCGGGACAGGGGTAAGCAATGAGCAGTTCTTC
TRBD2	TRBV28	TRBJ2-7	-	CASTYAGTSSYEQYF	TGTGCCAGCACCTACGCCGGGACTAGCTCATACGAGCAGTACTTC
-	TRBV18	TRBJ1-3	-	CASSPPTVDSGNTIYF	TGTGCCAGCTCACCACCGACCGTTGACTCTGGAAACACCATATATTTT
-	TRBV6-5	TRBJ2-7	-	CASSPQTSYEQYF	TGTGCCAGCAGTCCCCAAACCTCCTACGAGCAGTACTTC
-	TRBV7-2	TRBJ2-2	once	CASKPGVYAGELFF	TGTGCCAGCAAACCCGGGGTGTATGCCGGGGAGCTGTTTTTT
TRBD2	TRBV28	TRBJ2-1	-	CASSSPGLNNEQFF	TGTGCCAGCAGTTCCCCGGGACTAAACAATGAGCAGTTCTTC
-	TRBV7-3	TRBJ2-2	-	CASSSRPRSAGELFF	TGTGCCAGCAGCTCCCGCCCCAGGTCGGCCGGGGAGCTGTTTTTT
-	TRBV28	TRBJ2-7	-	CASSSTYEQYF	TGTGCCAGCAGTTCAACCTACGAGCAGTACTTC
TRBD1	TRBV4-2	TRBJ2-1	-	CASSQRPGTGFDEQFF	TGTGCCAGCAGCCAACGTCCCGGGACAGGTTTCGATGAGCAGTTCTTC
-	TRBV7-6	TRBJ2-3	few	CASSVRRGLSTDTQYF	TGTGCCAGCAGCGTCAGGCGGGGTCTCTCGACAGATACGCAGTATTTT
-	TRBV27	TRBJ1-2	-	CASRPGFGYTF	TGTGCCAGCAGGCCAGGGTTCGGCTACACCTTC
TRBD2	TRBV5-1	TRBJ2-3	-	CASSLELAGAVDTQYF	TGCGCCAGCAGCTTGGAACTAGCGGGAGCAGTGGATACGCAGTATTTT
-	TRBV30	TRBJ2-7	-	CAWMPDSYEQYF	TGTGCCTGGATGCCAGACTCCTACGAGCAGTACTTC
-	TRBV11-2	TRBJ1-1	medium-sized	CASSFAGVNTEAFF	TGTGCCAGCAGCTTTGCAGGGGTGAACACTGAAGCTTTCTTT
-	TRBV29-1	TRBJ2-7	few	CSVGWGSRYEQYF	TGCAGCGTGGGGTGGGGGTCGCGCTACGAGCAGTACTTC
TRBD1	TRBV7-9	TRBJ1-5	-	CASSPAGGQPQHF	TGTGCCAGCAGCCCCGCAGGGGGTCAGCCCCAGCATTTT